The next 5 T cell receptor beta chains were all read from a single sample in a study of identifying expanded T cells in peripheral blood (dated by TCRdb to about 2019). To prepare the library, the immunoSEQ multiplex PCR assay was applied. This is the immuneACCESS table as TCRdb keeps it, with only in-frame sequences that have V and J called. A part of the clones is gone; compared with another copy, unresolved V genes explain less than half, and the rest is unexplained. This sample holds 90,000 to 95,000 clones; over 75% were observed only once. Clones ranked in the top ten supply approximately 5% of the sample. The specimen was blood. These receptors all come from a person aged 18 to 70 in good health.

The chain uses TRBV29-1 and TRBJ1-2; 8 positions agree with TRBD1. The V gene end was trimmed by 6 bases and the J gene end by 3 bases; junction bases not matched to a gene: 3. This CDR3 has 12 residues. Germline CDR1 SQVTM, CDR2 ANQGSEA. The CDR3 coding sequence is TGCAGCGTCGCACAGGGGGACTATGGCTACACCTTC. It translates to CSVAQGDYGYTF.

This chain joins TRBV7-9 and TRBJ1-2; 11 nucleotides match TRBD1. The CDR3 spans 15 residues. Per the germline V gene, CDR1 is SEHNR and CDR2 is FQNEAQ (reference sequence). V lost 3 bases, J lost 3 bases, and 3 bases stayed unmatched. The CDR3 here is CASSFGTGGDYGYTF. The CDR3 nucleotides read TGTGCCAGCAGCTTTGGGACAGGGGGAGACTATGGCTACACCTTC.

The chain couples TRBV4-2 to TRBJ1-2; D perhaps matches TRBD1 (5 bases). Germline lookup yields CDR1 LGHNA and CDR2 YNFKEQ. Trimming left V 1 base short and J 8 bases short, with 11 bases between. The CDR3 is 13 amino acids. The CDR3 loop reads CASSQVRGGGYTF. In DNA, the CDR3 is TGTGCCAGCAGCCAAGTGCGGGGCGGGGGCTACACCTTC.

The gene calls are TRBV4-1 and TRBJ1-1; a weak D match, TRBD1 (6 bases). V was trimmed by 4 bases and J by 11 bases, leaving 17 bases between them. CDR3 length: 13 residues. CDR1 and CDR2 from the germline V gene are MGHRA and YSYEKL. CDR3 sequence reads: CASSPSQGRYAFF. CDR3 coding DNA: TGCGCCAGCAGCCCATCACAGGGTCGTTACGCTTTCTTT.

This rearrangement joins TRBV4-3 to TRBJ1-2; perhaps TRBD1 as D (5 bases). This CDR3 is built from 15 residues. The germline V gene encodes CDR1 LGHNA and CDR2 YSLEER. V lost 1 base and J 8 bases, leaving 17 bases between the germline ends. In DNA form, the CDR3 reads TGCGCCAGCAGCCAAGGTGTACGGGGCGCGAAAGGCTACACCTTC. It is translated as CASSQGVRGAKGYTF.